Following are 10 T cell receptor beta chains from one sample sequenced in a study of blood T cell repertoires in COVID-19 (dated by TCRdb to about 2020). Library preparation used the immunoSEQ multiplex PCR assay. TCRdb carries this immuneACCESS record with in-frame sequences only. Its versions omit some clonotypes, under half of them owing to an unresolved V gene in the studies checked, with the rest unexplained. The sample has some 250,000 clones on record, around three quarters of them singletons. 3% to 3.5% of the sample rests with the top ten. Source material: peripheral blood. The origin of the receptors is a woman of 80 years or more with acute or convalescent COVID-19.

The V call is TRBV7-9, the J call TRBJ1-3, with TRBD1 matching over 8 bases. The CDR3 has 15 amino acids. With V trimmed by 3 bases and J by 3 bases, 4 bases remained unmatched. Germline V gene lookup returns CDR1 SEHNR and CDR2 FQNEAQ (reference sequence). The CDR3 nucleotides are TGTGCCAGCAGCTTCGACAGGGGTATTGGAAACACCATATATTTT. As protein: CASSFDRGIGNTIYF. Full variable domain (rest looked up from reference TRBV7-9 and TRBJ1-3): DTGVSQNPRHKITKRGQNVTFRCDPISEHNRLYWYRQTLGQGPEFLTYFQNEAQLEKSRLLSDRFSAERPKGSFSTLEIQRTEQGDSAMYLCASSFDRGIGNTIYFGEGSWLTVV.

The sample holds a few counts of this clone. The gene calls are TRBV5-1 and TRBJ2-1; 7 positions agree with TRBD1. The CDR3 sequence is 16 residues long. Losses at the gene ends were 1 base for V and 4 bases for J; bases not matched to a gene: 8. Germline V gene lookup returns CDR1 SGHRS and CDR2 YFSETQ. The CDR3 DNA reads TGCGCCAGCAGCTTGATCTTCCCAGGGGGTTACAATGAGCAGTTCTTC. This gives the protein CASSLIFPGGYNEQFF. The full variable domain, rest sourced from reference TRBV5-1 and TRBJ2-1, is KAGVTQTPRYLIKTRGQQVTLSCSPISGHRSVSWYQQTPGQGLQFLFEYFSETQRNKGNFPGRFSGRQFSNSRSEMNVSTLELGDSALYLCASSLIFPGGYNEQFFGPGTRLTVL.

The rearrangement links TRBV2 to TRBJ1-2; D not resolved. V shed 4 bases and J shed 4 bases, with 10 bases lying between them. From germline, CDR1 is SNHLY and CDR2 FYNNEI. This CDR3 is built from 13 residues. The CDR3 DNA sequence: TGTGCCAGCAGTGGAGGACTGTCCTATGGCTACACCTTC. Translation gives CASSGGLSYGYTF.

The sample holds a few counts of this clone. This chain connects TRBV5-6 to TRBJ2-7; D is possibly TRBD2 (6 bases). This CDR3 contains 15 residues. CDR1 is SGHDT and CDR2 is YYEEEE in the germline V gene. Deletions cut 1 base from V and 5 bases from J, with 16 bases between. CDR3 DNA: TGTGCCAGCAGCTTGAATGGAGGGGCGCAGAACGAGCAGTACTTC. Translated: CASSLNGGAQNEQYF.

This chain uses TRBV11-2 with TRBJ2-3; no firm D call. The CDR3 covers 13 residues. V was trimmed by 3 bases and J by 0 bases, leaving 4 bases between them. Per the germline V gene, CDR1 is SGHAT and CDR2 is FQNNGV. CDR3 loop: CASSFYSTDTQYF. DNA for the CDR3: TGTGCCAGCAGCTTCTATAGCACAGATACGCAGTATTTT.

This chain connects TRBV2 to TRBJ2-5, with D tentatively TRBD1 (6 bases). CDR3 length equals 12 residues. The V and J ends lost 2 bases and 5 bases respectively, with 6 bases between them. Germline loops: CDR1 SNHLY, CDR2 FYNNEI. The CDR3 sequence is CASSEQGETQYF. The CDR3 DNA is TGTGCCAGCAGTGAACAGGGGGAGACCCAGTACTTC.

This chain joins TRBV6-5 and TRBJ2-5; 10 bases are a match to TRBD2. The CDR3 loop spans 15 amino acids. V lost 0 bases to trimming and J lost 4 bases; unmatched junction nucleotides: 2. Germline V gene lookup returns CDR1 MNHEY and CDR2 SVGAGI. The CDR3 sequence is CASSYSGTSVETQYF. Here the CDR3 DNA reads TGTGCCAGCAGTTACTCCGGGACTAGCGTAGAGACCCAGTACTTC.

This clone was counted only a few times. The chain joins TRBV5-1 to TRBJ1-3, with 10 bases fitting TRBD1. The CDR3 length is 16 residues. CDR1 SGHRS and CDR2 YFSETQ come from the germline V gene. With V trimmed by 2 bases and J by 2 bases, 4 bases remained unmatched. The CDR3 DNA reads TGCGCCAGCAGCTTAAGGACAGGGGGACCTGGAAACACCATATATTTT. As protein: CASSLRTGGPGNTIYF.

The sample holds many counts of this clone. The rearrangement links TRBV15 to TRBJ2-1, with 14 bases matching TRBD2. This CDR3 contains 22 residues. With V trimmed by 0 bases and J by 3 bases, 16 bases remained unmatched. CDR1 is LNHNV and CDR2 is YYDKDF in the germline V gene (reference sequence). The CDR3 protein is CATSRDLRGGTSGSGGYNEQFF. Here the CDR3 DNA reads TGTGCCACCAGCAGAGATCTTCGGGGGGGGACTAGCGGGAGCGGCGGCTACAATGAGCAGTTCTTC.

This chain links TRBV19 with TRBJ1-2; no reliable D call. The CDR3 is 13 residues long. Germline V CDR1 and CDR2: LNHDA, SQIVND (reference sequence). V lost 9 bases and J 1 base, leaving 12 bases between the germline ends. The chain's CDR3 is CARTRANNYGYTF. As DNA, the CDR3 is TGTGCCAGGACTAGGGCAAATAACTATGGCTACACCTTC. The variable domain in full, completed from reference TRBV19 and TRBJ1-2, reads DGGITQSPKYLFRKEGQNVTLSCEQNLNHDAMYWYRQDPGQGLRLIYYSQIVNDFQKGDIAEGYSVSREKKESFPLTVTSAQKNPTAFYLCARTRANNYGYTFGSGTRLTVV.